This TCR beta chain emerged from a study of cytomegalovirus exposure and HLA in healthy donors. Regarding the study as a whole: From TCR beta sequences, most subjects' HLA-A and HLA-B alleles were reportedly predicted accurately. Later analysis identified a missense DCLRE1C variant that was linked to TCR beta V- and J-gene trimming.

Turning to this clone: Its antigen remains unidentified.

The CDR3 contains 14 residues. Germline V gives CDR1 MNHEY, CDR2 SMNVEV (reference sequence). V was pared by 6 bases and J by 6 bases, with 7 bases of the junction left unmatched. With 60 Vbeta and 13 Jbeta primers, the PCR was carried out. Sequenced by immunoSEQ multiplex PCR; TCRdb stores in-frame clones only, minus some. The table shows some 170,000 clones, with approximately 80% occurring only once. The receptor was derived from a woman between 18 and 29 years old in good health and CMV-seropositive. The rearrangement joins TRBV27 to TRBJ2-7; 11 bases align to TRBD1. The source material was PBMCs. The CDR3 nucleotides are TGTGCCAGCAGCTTAGGACAGGGGGCGGCCGAGCAGTACTTC. It translates to CASSLGQGAAEQYF.